The T cell receptor (beta chain) under discussion was sequenced for a study of response to subunit inactivated influenza vaccine (dated 2018 in TCRdb). As for the study more broadly: Deep quantitative profiling of the T cell receptor repertoire was used in the study to follow responses to a trivalent subunit inactivated influenza vaccine. Overall study outcomes, separate from this receptor: The authors suggested that each seasonal influenza vaccination may recruit only a limited number of new T cells.

The library was prepared using RT-PCR. The sample was run on an Illumina HiSeq 2500. The public reads were run again by TCRdb, first through fastp at Q25 and then through MiXCR, and only productive beta chains were kept. Rows merge per CDR3 protein into single entries with the most common DNA and genes. The sample table holds 650,000 to 800,000 distinct CDR3 sequences, of which more than 11% were seen once. The ten largest clones take up less than 7% of the sample. This clonotype was found a few times. No cognate antigen has been identified for it. One base away there is no much larger clone; base qualities are not given. Deletion took 4 bases off V and 0 bases off J, with a span of 16 bases between the germline ends. The germline V gene (reference sequence) sets CDR1 to MNHEY and CDR2 to SMNVEV. The CDR3 measures 16 amino acids from cysteine to phenylalanine. Only CDR3 DNA remains: 48 bases, in frame from the first base.

The V gene is TRBV27 and the J gene is TRBJ2-7; no D gene can be assigned with confidence. Sequences were derived from PBMCs from blood, sampled less than 15 days before vaccination. The TCR originated in a man aged 50-59 years who received an inactivated influenza vaccine. Donor details come from another sample of the same person, matched by shared clones. The nucleotides are TGTGCCAGCAGTTCCCTCCCAAGCTCCAGCTCCTACGAGCAGTACTTC. This encodes CASSSLPSSSSYEQYF.